The sequence of this T cell receptor (beta chain) was determined in a study of CD8 T cells in ankylosing spondylitis. Findings and limits, study-wide: Ankylosing spondylitis blood seemed to carry a telltale TCR beta motif made of fewer than 10 highly homologous variants.

TCRdb used MiXCR to reprocess the 5' RACE reads, holding one entry per CDR3 protein. Of hundreds of thousands of distinct CDR3 sequences in the sample, under 20% are singletons; the top ten hold approximately 0.97%. To note about this clonotype: The antigen remains unidentified.

The material sequenced was blood, either unsorted or a sorted T cell fraction (not recorded which). The receptor was isolated from a male donor with ankylosing spondylitis.

DNA for the CDR3: TGTGCCAGCAGCCAAGTGGACGAAGAAGCTTTCTTT. Its protein product is CASSQVDEEAFF. The chain links TRBV3-1 to TRBJ1-1; D gene uncertain. Looked up from germline, CDR1 is LGHDT and CDR2 is YNNKEL (reference sequence). This CDR3 has 12 amino acids. The V end was cut by 1 base, the J end by 8 bases, with 8 bases between.